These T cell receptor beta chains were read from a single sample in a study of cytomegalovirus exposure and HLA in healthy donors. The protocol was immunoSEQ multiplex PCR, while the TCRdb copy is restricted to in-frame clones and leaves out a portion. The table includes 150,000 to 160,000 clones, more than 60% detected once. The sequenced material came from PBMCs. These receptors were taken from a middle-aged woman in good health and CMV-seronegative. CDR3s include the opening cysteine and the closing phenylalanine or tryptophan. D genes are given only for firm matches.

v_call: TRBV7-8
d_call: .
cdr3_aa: CASRPGTITDTQYF

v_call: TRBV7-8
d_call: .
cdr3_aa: CASSRLASYEQYF

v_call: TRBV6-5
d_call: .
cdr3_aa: CASSYSEPGANVLTF

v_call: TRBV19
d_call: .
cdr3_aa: CASNGPGDEQYF

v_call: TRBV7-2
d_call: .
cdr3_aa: CASSSRELGTEAFF

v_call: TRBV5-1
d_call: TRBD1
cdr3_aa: CASSWTGVETQYF

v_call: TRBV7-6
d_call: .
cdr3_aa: CASSWLADTQYF

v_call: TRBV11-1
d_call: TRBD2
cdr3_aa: CASSLRPMSGNLYF

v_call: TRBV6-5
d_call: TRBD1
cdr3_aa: CASSYSKAGTGYGYTF

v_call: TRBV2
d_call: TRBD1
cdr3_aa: CAGRGDRANEKLFF

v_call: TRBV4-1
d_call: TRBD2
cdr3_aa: CASSPRAGVSRLTDTQYF

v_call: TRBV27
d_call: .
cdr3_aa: CASSLEGITEAFF

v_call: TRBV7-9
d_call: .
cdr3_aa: CASSLGGPADGNTIYF

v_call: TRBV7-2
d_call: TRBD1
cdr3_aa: CASSLRDRGTEAFF

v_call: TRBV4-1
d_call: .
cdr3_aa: CASSQERSLPGLSGTF

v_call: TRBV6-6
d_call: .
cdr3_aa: CASTQQPGYPNQPQHF

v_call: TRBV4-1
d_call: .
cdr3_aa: CASSRMWEVGDTQYF

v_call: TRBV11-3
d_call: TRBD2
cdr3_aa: CASRFTSGRSSEQFF

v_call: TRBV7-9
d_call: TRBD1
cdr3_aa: CASSHRQGTDTQYF

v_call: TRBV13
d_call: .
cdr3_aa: CASSSNTDTQYF

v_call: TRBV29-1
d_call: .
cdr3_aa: CSVEGTPEAFF

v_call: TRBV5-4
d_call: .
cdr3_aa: CASSFRGGELAFF

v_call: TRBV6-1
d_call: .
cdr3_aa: CASSLRMEVAFF

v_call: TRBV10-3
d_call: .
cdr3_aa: CAISEASGYNEQFF

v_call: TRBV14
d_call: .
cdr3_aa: CASSLSQGTEAFF

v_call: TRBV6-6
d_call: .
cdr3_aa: CASSYGQKNEKLFF

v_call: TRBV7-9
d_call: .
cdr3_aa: CASSLAPWGRAGNQPQHF

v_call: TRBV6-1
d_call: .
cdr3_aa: CASSEGGTSLPGGETQYF

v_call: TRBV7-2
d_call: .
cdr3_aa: CASSPYAGGQGLGSYTF

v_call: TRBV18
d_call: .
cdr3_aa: CASSPLRGSGQPQHF

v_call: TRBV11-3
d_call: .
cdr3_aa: CASSFEGSFSPYEQYF

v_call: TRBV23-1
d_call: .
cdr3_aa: CASSQSRLYRGENSYEQYF

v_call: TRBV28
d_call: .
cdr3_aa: CASSLWEQGETQYF

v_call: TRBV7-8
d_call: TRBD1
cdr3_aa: CASSAGGTGDNYGYTF

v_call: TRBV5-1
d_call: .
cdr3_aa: CASSLLGQETQYF

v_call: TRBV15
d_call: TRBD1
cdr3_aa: CATSRDSRDRGSGYTF

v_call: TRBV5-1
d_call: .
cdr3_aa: CASSLVPSDSYEQYF

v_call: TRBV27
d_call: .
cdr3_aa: CASSLNMETQYF

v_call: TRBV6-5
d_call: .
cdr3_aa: CASSYSLDTEAFF

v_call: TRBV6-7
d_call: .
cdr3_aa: CASIDSYGYTF

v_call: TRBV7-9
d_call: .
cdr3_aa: CSSSFRGDGYTF

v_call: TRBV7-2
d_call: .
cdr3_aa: CASSTGQGNSPLHF

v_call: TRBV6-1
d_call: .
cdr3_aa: CASSEKGPTDTQYF

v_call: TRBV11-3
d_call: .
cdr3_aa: CASSFQIYEQYF

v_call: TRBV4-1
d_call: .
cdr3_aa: CASSQEEINQPQHF

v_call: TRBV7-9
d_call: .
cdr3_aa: CASSLTSSSTDTQYF

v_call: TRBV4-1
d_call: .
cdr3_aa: CASSQDPGRGGSPLHF

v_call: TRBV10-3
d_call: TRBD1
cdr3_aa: CAISRDSDEKLFF

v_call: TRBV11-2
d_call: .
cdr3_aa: CASSLTFGGESNQPQHF

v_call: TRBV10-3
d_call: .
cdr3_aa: CAITGGSGRNTEAFF

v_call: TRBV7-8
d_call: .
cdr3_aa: CASSRGGGVEAFF